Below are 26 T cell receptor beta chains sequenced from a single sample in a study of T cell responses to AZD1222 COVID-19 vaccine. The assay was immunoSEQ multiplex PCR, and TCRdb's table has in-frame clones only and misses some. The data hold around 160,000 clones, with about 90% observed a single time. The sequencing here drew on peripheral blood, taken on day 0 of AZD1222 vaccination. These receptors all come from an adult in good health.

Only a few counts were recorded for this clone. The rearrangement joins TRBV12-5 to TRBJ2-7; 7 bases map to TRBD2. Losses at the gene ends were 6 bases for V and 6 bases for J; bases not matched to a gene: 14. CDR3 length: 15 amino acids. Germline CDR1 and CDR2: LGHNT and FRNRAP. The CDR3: CASGRKREIDSEQYF. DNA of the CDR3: TGTGCTAGTGGACGGAAGCGGGAAATTGACAGCGAGCAGTACTTC. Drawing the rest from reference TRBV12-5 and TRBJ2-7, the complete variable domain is DARVTQTPRHKVTEMGQEVTMRCQPILGHNTVFWYRQTMMQGLELLAYFRNRAPLDDSGMPKDRFSAEMPDATLATLKIQPSEPRDSAVYFCASGRKREIDSEQYFGPGTRLTVT.

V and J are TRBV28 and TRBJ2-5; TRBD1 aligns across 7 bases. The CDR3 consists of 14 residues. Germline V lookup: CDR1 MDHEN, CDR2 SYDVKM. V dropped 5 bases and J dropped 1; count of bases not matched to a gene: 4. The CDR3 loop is CASSLWDSQETQYF. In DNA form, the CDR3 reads TGTGCCAGCAGTCTCTGGGACAGCCAAGAGACCCAGTACTTC.

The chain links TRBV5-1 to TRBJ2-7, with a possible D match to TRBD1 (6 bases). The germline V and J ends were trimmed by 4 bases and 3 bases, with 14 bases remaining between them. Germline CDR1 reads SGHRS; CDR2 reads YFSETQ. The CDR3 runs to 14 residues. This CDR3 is CASSQGRGLYEQYF. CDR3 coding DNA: TGCGCCAGCAGCCAGGGGAGAGGACTCTACGAGCAGTACTTC.

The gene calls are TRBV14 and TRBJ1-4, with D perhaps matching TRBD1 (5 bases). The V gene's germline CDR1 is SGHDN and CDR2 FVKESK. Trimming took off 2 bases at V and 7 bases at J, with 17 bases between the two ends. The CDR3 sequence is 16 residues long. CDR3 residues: CASSQLGAGEGEKLFF. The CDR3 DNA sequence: TGTGCCAGCAGCCAACTCGGGGCAGGTGAAGGTGAAAAACTGTTTTTT.

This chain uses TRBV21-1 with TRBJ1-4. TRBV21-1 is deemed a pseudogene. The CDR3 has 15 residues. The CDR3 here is CASSKAGMRNEKLFF. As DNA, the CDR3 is TGTGCCAGCAGCAAAGCGGGGATGAGGAATGAAAAACTGTTTTTT.

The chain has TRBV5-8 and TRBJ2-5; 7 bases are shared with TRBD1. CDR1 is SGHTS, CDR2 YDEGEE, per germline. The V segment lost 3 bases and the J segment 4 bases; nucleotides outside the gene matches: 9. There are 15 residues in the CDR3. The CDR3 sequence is CASSSPLRGRETQYF. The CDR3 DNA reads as TGTGCCAGCAGCTCCCCCCTCAGGGGGAGAGAGACCCAGTACTTC.

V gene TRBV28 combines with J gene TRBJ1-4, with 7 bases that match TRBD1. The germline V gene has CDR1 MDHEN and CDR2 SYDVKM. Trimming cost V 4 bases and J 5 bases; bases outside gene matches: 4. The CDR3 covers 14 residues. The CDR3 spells CASSSGQMNEKLFF. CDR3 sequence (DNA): TGTGCCAGCAGTTCGGGACAGATGAATGAAAAACTGTTTTTT. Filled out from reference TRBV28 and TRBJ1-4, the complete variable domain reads DVKVTQSSRYLVKRTGEKVFLECVQDMDHENMFWYRQDPGLGLRLIYFSYDVKMKEKGDIPEGYSVSREKKERFSLILESASTNQTSMYLCASSSGQMNEKLFFGSGTQLSVL.

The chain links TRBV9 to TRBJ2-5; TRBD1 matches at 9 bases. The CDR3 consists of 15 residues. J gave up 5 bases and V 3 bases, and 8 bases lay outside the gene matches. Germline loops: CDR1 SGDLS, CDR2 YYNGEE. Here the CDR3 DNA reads TGTGCCAGCAGCGCACAGGGGGCCTGGGGGGAGACCCAGTACTTC. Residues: CASSAQGAWGETQYF.

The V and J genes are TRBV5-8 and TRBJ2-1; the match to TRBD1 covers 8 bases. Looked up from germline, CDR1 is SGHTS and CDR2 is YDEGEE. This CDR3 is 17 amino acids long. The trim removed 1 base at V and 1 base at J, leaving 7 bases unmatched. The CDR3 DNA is TGTGCCAGCAGCTTGTACCAGGGGGCTAATTCCTACAATGAGCAGTTCTTC. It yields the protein CASSLYQGANSYNEQFF.

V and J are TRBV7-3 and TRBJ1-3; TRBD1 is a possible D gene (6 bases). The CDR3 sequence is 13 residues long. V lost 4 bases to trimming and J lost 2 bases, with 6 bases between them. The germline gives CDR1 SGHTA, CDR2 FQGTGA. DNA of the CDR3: TGTGCCAGCAGCTCAGGGGCTGGAAACACCATATATTTT. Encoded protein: CASSSGAGNTIYF. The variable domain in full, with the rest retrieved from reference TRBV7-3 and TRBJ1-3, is GAGVSQTPSNKVTEKGKYVELRCDPISGHTALYWYRQSLGQGPEFLIYFQGTGAADDSGLPNDRFFAVRPEGSVSTLKIQRTERGDSAVYLCASSSGAGNTIYFGEGSWLTVV.

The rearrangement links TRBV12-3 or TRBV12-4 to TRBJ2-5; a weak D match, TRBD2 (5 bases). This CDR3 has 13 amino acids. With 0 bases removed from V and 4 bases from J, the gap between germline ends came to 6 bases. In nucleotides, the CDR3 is TGTGCCAGCAGTTTAGCGCGGGCAGAGACCCAGTACTTC. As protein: CASSLARAETQYF.

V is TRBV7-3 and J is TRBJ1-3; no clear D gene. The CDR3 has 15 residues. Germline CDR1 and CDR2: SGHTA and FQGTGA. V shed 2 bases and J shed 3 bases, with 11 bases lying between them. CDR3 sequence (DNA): TGTGCCAGCAGCTTATCCCCCTTTCTTGGAAACACCATATATTTT. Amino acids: CASSLSPFLGNTIYF. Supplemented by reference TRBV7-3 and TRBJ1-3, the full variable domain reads GAGVSQTPSNKVTEKGKYVELRCDPISGHTALYWYRQSLGQGPEFLIYFQGTGAADDSGLPNDRFFAVRPEGSVSTLKIQRTERGDSAVYLCASSLSPFLGNTIYFGEGSWLTVV.

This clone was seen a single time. The chain's CDR3 is CASSLDRGGAQPQHF. CDR3 DNA sequence: TGTGCCAGCAGTTTGGACAGGGGGGGGGCTCAGCCCCAGCATTTT. The chain links TRBV27 to TRBJ1-5; 10 positions match TRBD1. The CDR3 length is 15 residues. The germline V gene has CDR1 MNHEY and CDR2 SMNVEV (reference sequence). J lost 6 bases, V lost 3 bases, and 5 bases had no gene match.

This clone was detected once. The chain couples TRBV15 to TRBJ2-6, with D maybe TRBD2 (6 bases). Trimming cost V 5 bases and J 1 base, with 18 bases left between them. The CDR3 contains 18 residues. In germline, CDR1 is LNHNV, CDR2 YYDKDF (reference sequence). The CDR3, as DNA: TGTGCCACCAGCCGCAGGGCGTTGGGGAGGTCTGGGGCCAACGTCCTGACTTTC. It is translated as CATSRRALGRSGANVLTF.

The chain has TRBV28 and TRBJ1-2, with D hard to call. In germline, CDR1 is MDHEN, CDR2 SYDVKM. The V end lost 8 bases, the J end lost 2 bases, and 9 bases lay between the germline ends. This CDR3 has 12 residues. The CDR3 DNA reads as TGTGCCAGCTTCCTACCCAACTATGGCTACACCTTC. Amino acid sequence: CASFLPNYGYTF.

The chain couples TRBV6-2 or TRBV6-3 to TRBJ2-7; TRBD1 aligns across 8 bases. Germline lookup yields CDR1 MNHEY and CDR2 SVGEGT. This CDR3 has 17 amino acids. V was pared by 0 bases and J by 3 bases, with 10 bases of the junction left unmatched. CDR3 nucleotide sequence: TGTGCCAGCAGTTACTCGCCAGGGGGCCTGGGAATCTACGAGCAGTACTTC. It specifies CASSYSPGGLGIYEQYF.

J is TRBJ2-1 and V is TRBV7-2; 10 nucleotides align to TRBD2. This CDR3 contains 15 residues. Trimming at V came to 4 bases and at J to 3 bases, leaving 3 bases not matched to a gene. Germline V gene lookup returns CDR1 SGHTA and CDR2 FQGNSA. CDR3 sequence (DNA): TGTGCCAGCAGCTCTAGCGGGAGTGTCTACAATGAGCAGTTCTTC. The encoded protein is CASSSSGSVYNEQFF.

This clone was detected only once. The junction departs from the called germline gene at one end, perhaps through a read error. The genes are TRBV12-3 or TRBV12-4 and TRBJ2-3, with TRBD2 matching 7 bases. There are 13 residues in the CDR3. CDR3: CASSLFGGGYRDF. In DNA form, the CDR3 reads TGTGCCAGCAGTTTGTTCGGGGGAGGGTATCGGGATTTT.

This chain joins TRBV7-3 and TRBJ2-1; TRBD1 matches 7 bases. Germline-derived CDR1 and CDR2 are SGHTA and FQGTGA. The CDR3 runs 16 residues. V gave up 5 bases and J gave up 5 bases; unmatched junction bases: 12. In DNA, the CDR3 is TGTGCCAGCAGCCCACGGACAGGCTTTATCCACAATGAGCAGTTCTTC. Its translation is CASSPRTGFIHNEQFF.

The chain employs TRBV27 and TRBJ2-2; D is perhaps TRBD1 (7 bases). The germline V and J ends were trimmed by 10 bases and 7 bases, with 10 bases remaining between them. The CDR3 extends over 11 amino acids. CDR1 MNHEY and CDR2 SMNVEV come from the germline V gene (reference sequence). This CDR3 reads CAIRGDGELFF. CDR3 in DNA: TGTGCCATCAGGGGGGACGGGGAGCTGTTTTTT.

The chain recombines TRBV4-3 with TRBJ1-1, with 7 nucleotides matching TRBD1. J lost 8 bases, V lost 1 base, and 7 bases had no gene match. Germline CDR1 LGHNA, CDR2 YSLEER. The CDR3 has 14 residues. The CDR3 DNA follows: TGCGCCAGCAGCCAAGGGGAAGGGGGCGGCGAAGCTTTCTTT. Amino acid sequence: CASSQGEGGGEAFF.

The CDR3 protein is CASSQTDRDNSPLHF. The CDR3 nucleotides read TGCGCCAGCAGCCAAACGGACAGGGATAATTCACCCCTCCACTTT. The rearrangement uses TRBV4-1 and TRBJ1-6, with 8 bases that match TRBD1. Germline CDR1 and CDR2: MGHRA and YSYEKL. CDR3 length: 15 residues. Trimming at V came to 2 bases and at J to 5 bases, leaving 2 bases not matched to a gene.

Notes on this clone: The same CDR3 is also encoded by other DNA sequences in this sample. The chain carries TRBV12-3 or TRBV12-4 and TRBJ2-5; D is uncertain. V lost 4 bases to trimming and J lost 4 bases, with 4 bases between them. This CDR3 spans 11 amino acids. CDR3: CASSSRETQYF. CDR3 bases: TGTGCCAGCAGTTCCCGAGAGACCCAGTACTTC.

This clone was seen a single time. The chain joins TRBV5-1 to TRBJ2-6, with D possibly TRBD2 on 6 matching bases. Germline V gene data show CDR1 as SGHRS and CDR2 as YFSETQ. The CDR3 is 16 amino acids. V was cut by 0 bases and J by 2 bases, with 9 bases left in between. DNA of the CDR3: TGCGCCAGCAGCTTGGCCGGCGGGGCTGGGGCCAACGTCCTGACTTTC. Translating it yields CASSLAGGAGANVLTF.

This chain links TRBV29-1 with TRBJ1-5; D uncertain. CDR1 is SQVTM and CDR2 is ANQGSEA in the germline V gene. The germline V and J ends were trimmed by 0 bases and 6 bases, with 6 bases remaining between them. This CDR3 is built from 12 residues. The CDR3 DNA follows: TGCAGCGTTGAAGATCCAGGTCAGCCCCAGCATTTT. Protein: CSVEDPGQPQHF.

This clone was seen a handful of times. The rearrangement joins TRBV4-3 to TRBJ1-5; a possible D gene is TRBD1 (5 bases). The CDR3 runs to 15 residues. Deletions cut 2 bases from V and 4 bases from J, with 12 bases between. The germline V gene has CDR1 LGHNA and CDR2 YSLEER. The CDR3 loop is CASSQRIAGNQPQHF. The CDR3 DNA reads TGCGCCAGCAGCCAAAGGATAGCAGGGAATCAGCCCCAGCATTTT.